This T cell receptor beta chain was obtained from a study of CD8+CD57+ T cells in acquired aplastic anemia. Background on the study: Recorded DNA amounts for sorted CD4+ and CD8+ cells had an average of approximately 3 ug. CD4+ cells from healthy donors averaged around 9.9 million reads. Study results and caveats: Researchers reported that CD8+ Simpson's diversity was not significantly different in patients versus controls. Patients and controls shared twenty-nine CD8+ CDR3 sequences, highly expressed in patients.

This clonotype was seen repeatedly, ten times or more. The antigen is undetermined. The CDR3 has 15 amino acids. Per germline, CDR1 DFQATT and CDR2 SNEGSKA (reference sequence). Trimming took 0 bases from V and 6 from J; bases not matched to a gene: 7. CDR3 and TCR beta VDJ profiling relied on a genomic DNA template. MiXCR, applied by TCRdb to the reads, yields one record per CDR3 protein. The table shows under 200,000 distinct CDR3 sequences, with roughly 48% occurring only once. The chain links TRBV20-1 to TRBJ2-3; 9 bases map to TRBD2. The specimen sequenced was sorted CD4+, CD8+, or CD8+CD57+ T cells (not recorded which) from PBMCs. The sequence derives from a human donor in good health. The CDR3 DNA sequence: TGCAGTGCTAGAGATGGCGGGCTAGCGGGGGATACGCAGTATTTT. Residues: CSARDGGLAGDTQYF.